Listed below are T cell receptor beta chains from one sample, sequenced in a study of CD8 T cells in ankylosing spondylitis. TCRdb re-derived calls from the 5' RACE reads in MiXCR, one entry per CDR3 protein. The data hold about 130,000 distinct CDR3 sequences, with more than 6.5% observed a single time. The sequencing input was blood, either unsorted or a sorted T cell fraction (not recorded which). Receptors were obtained from a male donor with ankylosing spondylitis or in good health (not recorded which). Each CDR3 is given with its conserved first and last residue. The D gene is left open where the match is weak. The size field is filled for only some rows; it gives once, few, many or a size class.

clone_size	d_call	j_call	v_call	cdr3_nt	cdr3_aa
many	TRBD1	TRBJ2-7	TRBV20-1	TGCAGTGCTCCAGGGGGCACCTACGAGCAGTACTTC	CSAPGGTYEQYF
many	TRBD2	TRBJ2-3	TRBV5-1	TGCGCCAGCAGCGAACGACTAGCGGGGCTCACAGATACGCAGTATTTT	CASSERLAGLTDTQYF
many	-	TRBJ1-1	TRBV14	TGTGCCAGCAGCCAAGTGAAGGACCCCCCTGCTTTCTTT	CASSQVKDPPAFF
many	-	TRBJ2-3	TRBV20-1	TGCAGTGCCCAGGGGGGCGATACGCAGTATTTT	CSAQGGDTQYF
many	TRBD1	TRBJ1-2	TRBV20-1	TGCAGTGCCAAGGACAGGGGGGCCTATGGCTACACCTTC	CSAKDRGAYGYTF
many	TRBD1	TRBJ1-5	TRBV20-1	TGCAGTGCTTCAGGGGGAGAGGGGCGGCAGCCCCAGCATTTT	CSASGGEGRQPQHF
many	-	TRBJ1-1	TRBV7-3	TGTGCCAGCAGCTCTTATTTGAACACTGAAGCTTTCTTT	CASSSYLNTEAFF
many	-	TRBJ2-1	TRBV20-1	TGCAGTGCTAGAGTACAGGTTAATGAGCAGTTCTTC	CSARVQVNEQFF
many	-	TRBJ2-6	TRBV20-1	TGCAGTGCTGCAACAGGGTCTGGGGCCAACGTCCTGACTTTC	CSAATGSGANVLTF
many	-	TRBJ1-1	TRBV5-6	TGTGCCAGCAGCTTCCGGGGTCGGAACACTGAAGCTTTCTTT	CASSFRGRNTEAFF
many	-	TRBJ2-3	TRBV7-2	TGTGCCAGCAGCTTAGTCCCGCTAGTAGGGAAGGCAGATACGCAGTATTTT	CASSLVPLVGKADTQYF
few	-	TRBJ1-2	TRBV6-5	TGTGCCAGCAGTTATGATCAGACTAACTATGGCTACACCTTC	CASSYDQTNYGYTF
many	-	TRBJ1-2	TRBV7-3	TGTGCCAGCAGCGCCGATTCGGGGAACTATGGCTACACCTTC	CASSADSGNYGYTF
many	-	TRBJ2-2	TRBV5-1	TGCGCCAGCAGCTTGGCGCCAGGCCCGAACACCGGGGAGCTGTTTTTT	CASSLAPGPNTGELFF
few	-	TRBJ1-1	TRBV29-1	TGCAGCGCAGACCCCCGAAACACTGAAGCTTTCTTT	CSADPRNTEAFF
many	-	TRBJ1-4	TRBV20-1	TGCAGTGCGCCCTATCCGGCGGGGGTGAATGAAAAACTGTTTTTT	CSAPYPAGVNEKLFF
many	TRBD2	TRBJ2-6	TRBV12-3/TRBV12-4	TGTGCCAGCAGACTAGCGGGAGGAGACGTCCTGACTTTC	CASRLAGGDVLTF
many	-	TRBJ2-5	TRBV28	TGTGCCAGCAGTCTGGGCCCCTTAGGGGAGACCCAGTACTTC	CASSLGPLGETQYF
many	-	TRBJ1-2	TRBV7-2	TGTGCCAGCAGCTTCCGAACCAGACAGGAGAGGAACTATGGCTACACCTTC	CASSFRTRQERNYGYTF
-	TRBD2	TRBJ2-5	TRBV20-1	TGCAGTGCTACGGGGGGGCGCAAAGAGACCCAGTACTTC	CSATGGRKETQYF
many	TRBD2	TRBJ2-3	TRBV10-3	TGTGCCATCAGTGAGTTGCTAGCGGGAGTCCGGACAGATACGCAGTATTTT	CAISELLAGVRTDTQYF
many	-	TRBJ2-3	TRBV5-1	TGCGCCAGCAGCTTGGAAGGACTCTCCCTCACAGATACGCAGTATTTT	CASSLEGLSLTDTQYF
few	-	TRBJ2-5	TRBV3-1	TGTGCCAGCAGCCAAGAGATCAAGGGGACGTACCAAGAGACCCAGTACTTC	CASSQEIKGTYQETQYF
many	-	TRBJ1-5	TRBV10-2	TGCGCCAGCAGTGAAGGGGGGATTAGCAATCAGCCCCAGCATTTT	CASSEGGISNQPQHF
many	-	TRBJ2-7	TRBV20-1	TGCAGTGCAACCCCCGGGGGCGGGAGCTCCTACGAGCAGTACTTC	CSATPGGGSSYEQYF
few	TRBD2	TRBJ2-1	TRBV10-3	TGTGCCATCAGTGACTCCGAGCGGGAGGGGGGCAATGAGCAGTTCTTC	CAISDSEREGGNEQFF
once	TRBD2	TRBJ2-5	TRBV30	TGTGCCTGGAGTGTGACTAGCGGGAGATTGAAGACCCAGTACTTC	CAWSVTSGRLKTQYF
many	-	TRBJ2-5	TRBV20-1	TGCAGTGCCCCATTAGGGGAGACCCAGTACTTC	CSAPLGETQYF
many	-	TRBJ1-4	TRBV6-1	TGTGCCAGCACCCCCTCGAGGGCGGAGGAAAAACTGTTTTTT	CASTPSRAEEKLFF
many	TRBD2	TRBJ2-5	TRBV12-3/TRBV12-4	TGTGCCAGCAGGGGACTAGCGGGCCAAGAGACCCAGTACTTC	CASRGLAGQETQYF
many	TRBD2	TRBJ2-1	TRBV9	TGTGCCAGCAGCGCCCGACTAGCGGGGGGGAGTTACAATGAGCAGTTCTTC	CASSARLAGGSYNEQFF
-	TRBD1	TRBJ2-3	TRBV6-1	TGTGCCAGCAGTAGGGGGACAGACACAGATACGCAGTATTTT	CASSRGTDTDTQYF
many	-	TRBJ2-5	TRBV5-1	TGCGCCAGCAGCTTGGAGGCCCCTGGAGAGACCCAGTACTTC	CASSLEAPGETQYF
many	-	TRBJ1-6	TRBV4-3	TGCGCCAGCAGCCAAGTGGGCGGATCCGCTAATTCACCCCTCCACTTT	CASSQVGGSANSPLHF
many	-	TRBJ1-1	TRBV5-5	TGTGCCAGCATCGAGACCATGGGGGGTCGAGCTTTCTTT	CASIETMGGRAFF